These 26 T cell receptor beta chains were sequenced from one sample in a study of blood T cells in healthy people across ages (dated by TCRdb to about 2015). The library was generated by 5' RACE. The listed sequencing device is Illumina HiSeq 2500. A second PCR of about 6 to 11 cycles was performed with a sample-barcoded 5' primer and a J-beta primer mix. Clones were called with MiXCR by TCRdb after fastp trimmed the public reads at Q25, and only in-frame beta chains were retained. Rows matching on CDR3 protein sequence are summarized as one entry with the most common DNA and genes. The sample yields nearly 800,000 distinct CDR3 sequences; 45% to 70% were counted once. About 26% of the sample belongs to the ten largest clones. The material sequenced was blood. The receptors here all came from a man between 40 and 49 years old in good health.

This clonotype was picked up a small number of times. Germline and junction disagree at one end, which may indicate a read error. The V gene is TRBV4-3, the J gene TRBJ1-1; weak D call: TRBD1 (5 bases). The CDR3 spans 14 residues. Germline V CDR1 and CDR2: LGHNA, YSLEER. Here the CDR3 DNA reads TGCGCCAGCAGCGAAGACAGCGGGAGGGCTGAAGCTTTCTTT. It is translated as CASSEDSGRAEAFF.

J is TRBJ1-1 and V is TRBV10-3, with TRBD1 matching over 12 bases. V dropped 6 bases and J dropped 7; count of bases not matched to a gene: 18. This CDR3 has 18 residues. CDR1 ENHRY and CDR2 SYGVKD come from the germline V gene. This chain's CDR3 is CAIRAGTGGVISPNEAFF. DNA of the CDR3: TGTGCCATCAGGGCTGGGACAGGGGGCGTGATTAGTCCAAATGAAGCTTTCTTT.

The rearrangement links TRBV28 to TRBJ1-2, with a weak D call TRBD1 (6 bases). V was trimmed by 10 bases and J by 8 bases, leaving 17 bases between them. Germline V gene sequence: CDR1 MDHEN, CDR2 SYDVKM. The CDR3 has 12 amino acids. The CDR3 nucleotides read TGTGCCACTCCGGGGCAGGGGAGCGGCTACACCTTC. It specifies CATPGQGSGYTF.

The chain has TRBV7-2 and TRBJ1-2, with D perhaps TRBD1 (5 bases). This CDR3 spans 15 amino acids. V was pared by 1 base and J by 3 bases, with 12 bases between. Germline loops: CDR1 SGHTA, CDR2 FQGNSA. DNA for the CDR3: TGTGCCAGCAGCTTAGTGTCAGGGTCTGACTATGGCTACACCTTC. Translating gives CASSLVSGSDYGYTF.

V and J are TRBV5-1 and TRBJ2-5, with D possibly being TRBD1 (5 bases). This CDR3 has 15 amino acids. Trimming stripped 2 bases from V and 2 bases from J, with 13 bases between. CDR1 and CDR2 (germline): SGHRS, YFSETQ. The CDR3 bases are TGCGCCAGCAGCTTCGCTACAGGATCTCAAGAGACCCAGTACTTC. This codes for CASSFATGSQETQYF.

This clonotype appeared a single time. The CDR3 is CASSQDQQTYNTEAFF. The CDR3 DNA sequence: TGTGCCAGCAGCCAAGATCAACAAACCTATAACACTGAAGCTTTCTTT. The chain links TRBV3-1 to TRBJ1-1; no reliable D call. V gave up 0 bases and J gave up 2 bases, with 13 bases separating them. This CDR3 spans 16 amino acids. Germline V gene lookup returns CDR1 LGHDT and CDR2 YNNKEL (reference sequence).

The chain combines TRBV7-9 with TRBJ2-4, with TRBD2 as a possible D gene (6 bases). Germline CDR1 is SEHNR and CDR2 is FQNEAQ (reference sequence). Trimming pared 5 bases from V and 2 bases from J, leaving 22 bases between. The CDR3 consists of 18 residues. CDR3 DNA sequence: TGTGCCAGCAGCCCGACCGGGACTCCGGGCGGGCCCAAAAACATTCAGTACTTC. It is translated as CASSPTGTPGGPKNIQYF.

This clonotype came up a few times. This chain's CDR3 is CASSSHTETQYF. The CDR3 DNA is TGTGCCAGCAGCTCCCACACGGAGACCCAGTACTTC. J is TRBJ2-5 and V is TRBV7-2; no clear D. Looked up from germline, CDR1 is SGHTA and CDR2 is FQGNSA. The CDR3 contains 12 residues. V lost 4 bases and J lost 5, with 8 bases in between.

Here the CDR3 DNA reads TGTGCCAGCAGTTTTCGGGAATCAGCGGGGGGGGGAGAGACCCAGTACTTC. Encoded protein: CASSFRESAGGGETQYF. The genes are TRBV28 and TRBJ2-5; 10 bases line up with TRBD2. The CDR3 totals 17 residues. Per the germline V gene, CDR1 is MDHEN and CDR2 is SYDVKM. Trimming cost V 3 bases and J 4 bases; bases outside gene matches: 11.

This chain joins TRBV20-1 and TRBJ2-3; 7 bases fit TRBD2. The CDR3 length is 16 residues. From germline, CDR1 is DFQATT and CDR2 SNEGSKA (reference sequence). Trimming took 4 bases from V and 5 from J; bases not matched to a gene: 15. The DNA for the CDR3 is TGCAGTGCTATTGTGCCTTTGGGGGGGTTTAGAGATACGCAGTATTTT. Protein product: CSAIVPLGGFRDTQYF.

This clonotype was detected a few times. The rearrangement joins TRBV9 to TRBJ2-5; 10 bases fit TRBD1. TRBJ2-7 matches the DNA end more closely, so the J call is doubtful. CDR1 and CDR2 from the germline V gene are SGDLS and YYNGEE. The CDR3 sequence is 14 residues long. CDR3 protein: CASSAGTGAGEQYF. The DNA of the CDR3 is TGTGCCAGCAGCGCAGGGACAGGGGCAGGCGAGCAGTACTTC.

Here the CDR3 DNA reads TGTGCCACCAAAGACAGGGTAAGAACTGAAGCTTTCTTT. Amino acid sequence: CATKDRVRTEAFF. V gene TRBV27 combines with J gene TRBJ1-1, with 7 bases lining up with TRBD1. Trimming took 10 bases from V and 5 from J; bases not matched to a gene: 10. Germline lookup yields CDR1 MNHEY and CDR2 SMNVEV (reference sequence). The CDR3 spans 13 residues.

The J gene is TRBJ2-1, the V gene TRBV24-1, with D perhaps matching TRBD1 (6 bases). The CDR3 is 16 amino acids. The germline gives CDR1 KGHDR, CDR2 SFDVKD. With 4 bases removed from V and 4 bases from J, the gap between germline ends came to 16 bases. The CDR3 bases are TGTGCCACCAGTGACTCTGGACAGCCAAATTACAATGAGCAGTTCTTC. It is translated as CATSDSGQPNYNEQFF.

The CDR3 sequence is CAISASQGTGRSDSPLHF. The DNA for the CDR3 is TGTGCCATCAGTGCCTCCCAGGGAACAGGGAGGTCGGATTCACCCCTCCACTTT. This rearrangement joins TRBV10-3 to TRBJ1-6; possible D gene TRBD1, 6 bases. The V end was cut by 4 bases, the J end by 8 bases, with 24 bases between. The germline CDR1 and CDR2 sequences are ENHRY and SYGVKD. The CDR3 is made up of 18 amino acids.

The rearrangement uses TRBV7-2 and TRBJ2-1; D uncertain. This CDR3 is built from 11 residues. V was cut by 5 bases and J by 8 bases, with 7 bases left in between. In germline, CDR1 is SGHTA, CDR2 FQGNSA. CDR3 DNA sequence: TGTGCCAGCAGCCCACTTGATGAGCAGTTCTTC. Protein product: CASSPLDEQFF.

The chain employs TRBV4-3 and TRBJ2-3; D ambiguous. The CDR3 is 14 residues long. Germline CDR1 LGHNA, CDR2 YSLEER. Trimming left V 4 bases short and J 0 bases short, with 8 bases between. CDR3 coding DNA: TGCGCCAGCAGCCCCCAGCGTAGCACAGATACGCAGTATTTT. This gives the protein CASSPQRSTDTQYF.

The rearrangement links TRBV29-1 to TRBJ1-1; 11 bases agree with TRBD1. V dropped 7 bases and J dropped 5; count of bases not matched to a gene: 15. Germline lookup yields CDR1 SQVTM and CDR2 ANQGSEA. This CDR3 is 16 amino acids long. The CDR3 spells CSGTTGTGGGRTEAFF. CDR3 coding DNA: TGCAGCGGTACGACAGGGACAGGGGGTGGGAGAACTGAAGCTTTCTTT.

The chain employs TRBV28 and TRBJ2-7, with 9 bases lining up with TRBD1. The CDR3 spans 16 residues. Germline V gene data show CDR1 as MDHEN and CDR2 as SYDVKM. After removal of 4 bases from V and 3 bases from J, the junction contained 10 bases not matched to a gene. CDR3 loop: CASSYIIWDRDYEQYF. CDR3 nucleotides: TGTGCCAGCAGTTACATAATATGGGACAGGGACTACGAGCAGTACTTC.

The genes are TRBV15 and TRBJ2-3; 11 nucleotides line up with TRBD2. The V segment lost 1 base and the J segment 5 bases; nucleotides outside the gene matches: 14. Germline V gene lookup returns CDR1 LNHNV and CDR2 YYDKDF (reference sequence). The CDR3 runs 19 residues. The CDR3 nucleotides are TGTGCCACCAGCAGAGGTTCGGGGATAGCGGGAGGGATCGTAGATACGCAGTATTTT. It yields the protein CATSRGSGIAGGIVDTQYF.

On this clonotype: A read error is possible here, since a much larger clone lies one base away. This chain connects TRBV6-1 to TRBJ2-7, with 7 nucleotides matching TRBD1. The CDR3 runs to 15 residues. Per the germline V gene, CDR1 is MNHNS and CDR2 is SASEGT. This CDR3 is CASSGDSGRSDEQYF. CDR3 nucleotide sequence: TGTGCCAGCAGTGGGGACAGCGGCCGCTCCGACGAGCAGTACTTC.

This clonotype has just a few counts. The gene calls are TRBV9 and TRBJ2-7, with 11 positions matching TRBD1. The germline gives CDR1 SGDLS, CDR2 YYNGEE. This CDR3 is built from 15 residues. V lost 0 bases to trimming and J lost 4 bases; unmatched junction nucleotides: 3. The DNA for the CDR3 is TGTGCCAGCAGCGTAGAGGGGACAGGGGGGTACGAGCAGTACTTC. Translated: CASSVEGTGGYEQYF.

The rearrangement links TRBV7-6 to TRBJ2-7; D might be TRBD1 (5 bases). The germline V and J ends were trimmed by 1 base and 3 bases, with 13 bases remaining between them. The CDR3 length is 15 residues. CDR1 is SGHVS and CDR2 is FNYEAQ in the germline V gene. CDR3 coding DNA: TGTGCCAGCAGCTTAGGCGGACAAGGGCACTACGAGCAGTACTTC. This codes for CASSLGGQGHYEQYF.

This clonotype has at least ten counts. The rearrangement uses TRBV28 and TRBJ2-7, with a weak D call TRBD2 (5 bases). Trimming pared 10 bases from V and 2 bases from J, leaving 9 bases between. The CDR3 extends over 11 amino acids. Per the germline V gene, CDR1 is MDHEN and CDR2 is SYDVKM. The CDR3 bases are TGTGCCACCGGGCGGGCCTACGAGCAGTACTTC. Translation: CATGRAYEQYF.

V usage is TRBV28 and J usage is TRBJ2-7, with TRBD1 matching 8 bases. Germline V gene lookup returns CDR1 MDHEN and CDR2 SYDVKM. The CDR3 sequence is 16 residues long. The V gene end was trimmed by 6 bases and the J gene end by 9 bases; junction bases not matched to a gene: 19. The CDR3 DNA reads TGTGCCAGCAGCTTAGGGACAGGCCTTCAGGAAGGTGGGCAGTACTTC. The encoded protein is CASSLGTGLQEGGQYF.

The chain couples TRBV29-1 to TRBJ2-5; D perhaps matches TRBD2 (6 bases). V lost 1 base to trimming and J lost 2 bases, with 8 bases between them. The CDR3 consists of 13 residues. From germline, CDR1 is SQVTM and CDR2 ANQGSEA. The CDR3 region has the DNA TGCAGCGTTGAAGGACTAGAGCAAGAGACCCAGTACTTC. It specifies CSVEGLEQETQYF.

This rearrangement joins TRBV29-1 to TRBJ2-1; 12 nucleotides line up with TRBD2. Germline-derived CDR1 and CDR2 are SQVTM and ANQGSEA. This CDR3 has 14 amino acids. The junction had 9 bases not matched to a gene; V was cut back by 7 bases and J by 8 bases. CDR3 in DNA: TGCAGCGCAAGACTAGCGGGAGTATTTGATGAGCAGTTCTTC. This gives the protein CSARLAGVFDEQFF.